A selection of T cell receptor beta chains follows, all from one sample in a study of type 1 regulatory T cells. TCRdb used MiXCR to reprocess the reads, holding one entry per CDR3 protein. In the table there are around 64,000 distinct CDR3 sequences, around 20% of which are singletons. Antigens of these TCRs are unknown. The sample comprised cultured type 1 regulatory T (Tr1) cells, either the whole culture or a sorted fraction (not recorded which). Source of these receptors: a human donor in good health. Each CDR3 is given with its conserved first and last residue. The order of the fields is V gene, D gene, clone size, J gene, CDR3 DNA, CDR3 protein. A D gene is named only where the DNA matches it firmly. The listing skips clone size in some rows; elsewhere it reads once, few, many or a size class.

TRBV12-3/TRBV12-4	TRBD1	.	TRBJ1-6	TGTGCCAGCAGTCCCAGGGGGCAGAATTCACCCCTCCACTTT	CASSPRGQNSPLHF
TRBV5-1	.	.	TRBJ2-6	TGCGCCAGCAGCTTCACACTCAACACTGGGGCCAACGTCCTGACTTTC	CASSFTLNTGANVLTF
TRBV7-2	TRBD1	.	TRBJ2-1	TGTGCCAGCAGCCGAGGCGGGACAGGTAACAATGAGCAGTTCTTC	CASSRGGTGNNEQFF
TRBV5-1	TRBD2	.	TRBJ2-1	TGCGCCAGCAGCTTGGCCGGGGGGGAGTGGGATGAGCAGTTCTTC	CASSLAGGEWDEQFF
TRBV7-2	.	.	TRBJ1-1	TGTGCCAGCAGCTTGGACATTTACACTGAAGCTTTCTTT	CASSLDIYTEAFF
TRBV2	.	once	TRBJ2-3	TGTGCGGGCGGGAGCACAGATACGCAGTATTTT	CAGGSTDTQYF
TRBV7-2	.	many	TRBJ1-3	TGTGCCAGCAGCTTAACCGGGGATGGAAACACCATATATTTT	CASSLTGDGNTIYF
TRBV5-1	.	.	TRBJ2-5	TGCGCCAGCAGCTTGGCCGAGGAGACCCAGTACTTC	CASSLAEETQYF
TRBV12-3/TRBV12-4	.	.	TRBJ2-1	TGTGCCAGCAGTTTGATGACTGATGAGCAGTTCTTC	CASSLMTDEQFF
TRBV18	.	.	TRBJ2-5	TGTGCCAGCTCACGGGGACTGCAAGAGACCCAGTACTTC	CASSRGLQETQYF
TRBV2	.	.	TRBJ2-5	TGTGCCAGCAGGGTGGCGGAGACCCAGTACTTC	CASRVAETQYF
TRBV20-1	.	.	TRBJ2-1	TGCAGTGCTAGAGGCCACTACAATGAGCAGTTCTTC	CSARGHYNEQFF
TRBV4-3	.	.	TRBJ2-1	TGCGCCAGCAGCCAACGGAGCAGTGAGCAGTTCTTC	CASSQRSSEQFF
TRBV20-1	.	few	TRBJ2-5	TGCAGTGCTAGTTTAGGCCGGGTGGTTAGCACCCAGTACTTC	CSASLGRVVSTQYF
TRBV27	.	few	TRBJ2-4	TGTGCCAGCAGTTATCTAGCCAAAAGCATTCAGTACTTC	CASSYLAKSIQYF
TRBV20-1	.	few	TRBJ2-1	TGCAGTGCCCAACCAATGGATGAGCAGTTCTTC	CSAQPMDEQFF
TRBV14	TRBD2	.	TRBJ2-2	TGTGCCAGCACTTCAAGGGAGGGCCGCGGCACCGGGGAGCTGTTTTTT	CASTSREGRGTGELFF
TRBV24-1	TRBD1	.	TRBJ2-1	TGTGCCACCAGTGACGCGGGGACAGGGATCTACAATGAGCAGTTCTTC	CATSDAGTGIYNEQFF
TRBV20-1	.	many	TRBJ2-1	TGCAGTGATCAGAGAAGGGGGAGTCGGGAGTATGAGCAGTTCTTC	CSDQRRGSREYEQFF
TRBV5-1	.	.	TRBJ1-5	TGCGCCAGCAGCTTGGTGGGGACCAGCAATCAGCCCCAGCATTTT	CASSLVGTSNQPQHF
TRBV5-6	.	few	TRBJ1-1	TGTGCCAGCAGCTTAAAAAGGACGGGCGTCACTGAAGCTTTCTTT	CASSLKRTGVTEAFF
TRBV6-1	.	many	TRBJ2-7	TGTGCCAGCAGTCCCCGGGACCTACTCTACGAGCAGTACTTC	CASSPRDLLYEQYF
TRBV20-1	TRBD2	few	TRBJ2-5	TGCAGTGCTAGAGCATTTGGGCGAACGCCCTTAGCGGGGGACGGGACCCAGTACTTC	CSARAFGRTPLAGDGTQYF
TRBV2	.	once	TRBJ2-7	TGTGCCAGCATTAGGGAACAGAGCTCCTACGAGCAGCACTTC	CASIREQSSYEQHF
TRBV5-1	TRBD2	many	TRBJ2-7	TGCGCCAGCAGCCCAACTAGCGGGAGGTTCGACGAGCAGTACTTC	CASSPTSGRFDEQYF
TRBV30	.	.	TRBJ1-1	TGTGCCTGGAGCCGGGGCACTGAAGCTTTCTTT	CAWSRGTEAFF
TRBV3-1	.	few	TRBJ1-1	TGTGCCAGCAGCCAAGTGGGAAGCTGGGGGGCTTTCTTT	CASSQVGSWGAFF
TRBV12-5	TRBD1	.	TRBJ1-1	TGTGCTAGTGGTACCGGACAGGGGAGCACTGAAGCTTTCTTT	CASGTGQGSTEAFF
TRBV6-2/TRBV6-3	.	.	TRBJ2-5	TGTGCCAGCATAGCGTACAAACAAGAGACCCAGTACTTC	CASIAYKQETQYF
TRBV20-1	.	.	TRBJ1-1	TGCAGTGCTAGACGCACGAACACTGAAGCTTTCTTT	CSARRTNTEAFF
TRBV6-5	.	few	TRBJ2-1	TGTGCCAGCAGTTACACCCTCCTAGGGTCGGGGTACGAGCAGTTCTTC	CASSYTLLGSGYEQFF
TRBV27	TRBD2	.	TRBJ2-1	TGTGCCAGCAGTGAGACTAGCGGAGTTTCAAACAATGAGCAGTTCTTC	CASSETSGVSNNEQFF
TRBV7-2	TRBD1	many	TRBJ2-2	TGTGCCAGCAGCCCACGGACAGGGGGGAACACCGGGGAGCTGTTTTTT	CASSPRTGGNTGELFF
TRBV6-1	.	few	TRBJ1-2	TGTGCCAGCAGTGAAGCAGGAGGAACTAACTATGGCTACACCTTC	CASSEAGGTNYGYTF
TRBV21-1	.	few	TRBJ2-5	TGTGCCAGCAGCCGCCCGGGGGGTAAGACCCAGTACTTC	CASSRPGGKTQYF
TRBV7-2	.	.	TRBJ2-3	TGTGCCAGCAGCTTATCGGGGGTAGGGAGGGATACGCAGTATTTT	CASSLSGVGRDTQYF
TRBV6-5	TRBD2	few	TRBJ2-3	TGTGCCAGCAGGCCTACATGGCGAGCGGGAGGGACAGATACGCAGTATTTT	CASRPTWRAGGTDTQYF
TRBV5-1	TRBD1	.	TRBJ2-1	TGCGCCAGCAGCAACGACAGGGTCGATGAGCAGTTCTTC	CASSNDRVDEQFF
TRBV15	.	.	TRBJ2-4	TGTGCCACCAGCAGCAGGGTTCGGGACATTCAGTACTTC	CATSSRVRDIQYF
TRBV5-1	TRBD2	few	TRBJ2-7	TGCGCCAGCAGCCTGGCCGGGACTAGAACCTACGAGCAGTACTTC	CASSLAGTRTYEQYF
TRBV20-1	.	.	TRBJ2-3	TGCAGTGCTCGCAGGGTTGGTGCAGATACGCAGTATTTT	CSARRVGADTQYF
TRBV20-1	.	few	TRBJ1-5	TGCAGTGCTAGAGAGGGCGGGGGTCATCAGCCCCAGCATTTT	CSAREGGGHQPQHF
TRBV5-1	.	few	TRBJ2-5	TGCGCCAGCAGCCATAGCGGCACCGACCAAGAGACCCAGTACTTC	CASSHSGTDQETQYF
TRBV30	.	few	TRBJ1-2	TGTGCCTGGAGCGAGACGGGGATAAGTTATGGCTACACCTTC	CAWSETGISYGYTF
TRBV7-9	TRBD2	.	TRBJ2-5	TGTGCCAGCCCAGCGGGGACCTCCGGGACCCAGTACTTC	CASPAGTSGTQYF
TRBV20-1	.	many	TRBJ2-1	TGCAGTGCCGGAACCTCGGGTAGGGGCAATGAGCAGTTCTTC	CSAGTSGRGNEQFF
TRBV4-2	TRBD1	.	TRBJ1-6	TGTGCCAGCAGCCAAGATTTGGGACAGCCGACCTGCCACTTT	CASSQDLGQPTCHF
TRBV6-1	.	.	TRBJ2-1	TGTGCCAGCAGTGAATGGGCCAGGGGAGGCTACAATGAGCAGTTCTTC	CASSEWARGGYNEQFF
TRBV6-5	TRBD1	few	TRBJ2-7	TGTGCCAGCAGTGCAAGGGGGCGCGAGCAGTACTTC	CASSARGREQYF
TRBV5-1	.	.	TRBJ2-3	TGCACCAGCAGCTTCGGACAGACTAGCACAGATACGCAGTATTTT	CTSSFGQTSTDTQYF
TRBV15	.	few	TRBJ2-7	TGTGCCACCAGCAGAGATCGGGACGGGGCCTCCTACGAGCAGTACTTC	CATSRDRDGASYEQYF
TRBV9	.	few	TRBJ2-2	TGTGCCAGCAGCGTAGTGCCCGGGCCCAACACCGGGGAGCTGTTTTTT	CASSVVPGPNTGELFF
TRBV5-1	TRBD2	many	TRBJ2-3	TGCGCCAGCAGCTCAGGGACTAGCGGGTCCACAGATACGCAGTATTTT	CASSSGTSGSTDTQYF
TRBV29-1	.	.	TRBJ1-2	TGCAGCGTTGAAATCGGCAGGGCGTTGGATGGCTACACCTTC	CSVEIGRALDGYTF
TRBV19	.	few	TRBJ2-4	TGTGCCAGTAGTATGGGGCATAGTAGTAACATTCAGTACTTC	CASSMGHSSNIQYF
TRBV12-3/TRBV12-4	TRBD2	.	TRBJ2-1	TGTGCCAGCAGTTTCTCCTCCCCAGCTAGCGGGAGGGATAATGAGCAGTTCTTC	CASSFSSPASGRDNEQFF
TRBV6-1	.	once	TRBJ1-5	TGTGCCAGCAGTGAATTCCTCTTTAGCAATCAGCCCCAGCATTTT	CASSEFLFSNQPQHF
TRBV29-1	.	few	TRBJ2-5	TGCAGCGTCGTAGGGGTTGATGGAGAGACCCAGTACTTC	CSVVGVDGETQYF
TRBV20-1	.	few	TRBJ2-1	TGCAGTGCTAGAGATTTTAGATACAATGAGCAGTTCTTC	CSARDFRYNEQFF
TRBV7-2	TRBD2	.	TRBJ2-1	TGTGCCCTAACTAGCGGGAGTAGGAATGAGCAGTTCTTC	CALTSGSRNEQFF